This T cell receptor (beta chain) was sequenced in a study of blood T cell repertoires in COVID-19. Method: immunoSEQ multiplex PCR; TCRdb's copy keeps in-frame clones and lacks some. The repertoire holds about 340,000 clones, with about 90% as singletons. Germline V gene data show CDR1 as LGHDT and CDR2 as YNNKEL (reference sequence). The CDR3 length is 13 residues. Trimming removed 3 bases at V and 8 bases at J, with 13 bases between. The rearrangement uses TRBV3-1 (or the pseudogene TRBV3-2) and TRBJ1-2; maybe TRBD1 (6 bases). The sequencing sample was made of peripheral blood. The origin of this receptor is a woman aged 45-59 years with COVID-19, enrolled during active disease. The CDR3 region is CASSHRDRLGYTF. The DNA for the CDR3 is TGTGCCAGCAGCCACCGAGACAGGCTCGGCTACACCTTC.